The rows below give T cell receptor beta chains drawn from one sample of a study of T-cell memory formation after mild COVID-19. TCRdb re-analysed the 5' RACE reads in MiXCR, keeping a single row per CDR3 protein. The sample records roughly 350,000 distinct CDR3 sequences, about an eighth being singletons. Specimen: PBMCs or a T cell subset sorted from them (not recorded which). The receptors were gathered from a young man who had mild COVID-19 (a few samples of this study predate the infection). Cell type and time point are not known. The CDR3 runs from the conserved cysteine through the conserved F or W. D genes are given only for firm matches. Only part of the rows carry a size: once, few, many, or a class if the clone is expanded.

few	NA	TRBJ2-5	TRBV15	CATSRDRETQYF	TGTGCCACCAGCAGAGACAGAGAGACCCAGTACTTC
NA	TRBD2	TRBJ2-3	TRBV5-1	CASGYRAGGRDTQYF	TGCGCCAGCGGGTATAGAGCGGGGGGCAGGGATACGCAGTATTTT
few	NA	TRBJ2-3	TRBV7-2	CASSPGFSTDTQYF	TGTGCCAGCAGCCCGGGATTCAGCACAGATACGCAGTATTTT
NA	NA	TRBJ1-6	TRBV30	CAWSVAQGGRSPLHF	TGTGCCTGGAGTGTAGCCCAGGGTGGGCGCTCACCCCTCCACTTT
NA	NA	TRBJ2-6	TRBV20-1	CSASTAVGANVLTF	TGCAGTGCTTCGACAGCCGTTGGGGCCAACGTCCTGACTTTC
few	TRBD2	TRBJ2-1	TRBV6-6	CASRTGTSGNEQFF	TGTGCCAGCAGGACCGGGACTAGCGGCAATGAGCAGTTCTTC
NA	TRBD1	TRBJ1-1	TRBV4-1	CASSRGRTGSTEAFF	TGCGCCAGCAGCCGCGGGAGGACAGGGTCGACTGAAGCTTTCTTT
NA	NA	TRBJ2-5	TRBV12-5	CASGLTRAPVFETQYF	TGTGCTAGTGGTTTGACTAGGGCCCCGGTATTCGAGACCCAGTACTTC
NA	NA	TRBJ2-2	TRBV7-6	CASSLVGSDTGELFF	TGTGCCAGCAGCTTAGTAGGTTCAGACACCGGGGAGCTGTTTTTT
few	NA	TRBJ1-4	TRBV2	CASTGSGEKLFF	TGTGCCAGCACGGGGTCCGGTGAAAAACTGTTTTTT
many	NA	TRBJ2-1	TRBV3-1	CASSPSGNEQFF	TGTGCCAGCTCACCAAGTGGCAATGAGCAGTTCTTC
few	TRBD2	TRBJ2-3	TRBV7-8	CASSARLATQYF	TGTGCCAGCAGCGCCCGACTAGCGACGCAGTATTTT
few	TRBD2	TRBJ2-3	TRBV4-1	CASSQGGRGDTQYF	TGCGCCAGCAGCCAAGGGGGGAGGGGAGATACGCAGTATTTT
few	NA	TRBJ2-6	TRBV2	CASSVSGTGANVLTF	TGTGCCAGCAGTGTATCGGGGACTGGGGCCAACGTCCTGACTTTC
few	NA	TRBJ1-5	TRBV7-9	CASSLGLQPQHF	TGTGCCAGCAGCTTAGGATTACAGCCCCAGCATTTT
NA	TRBD1	TRBJ2-3	TRBV6-5	CASSYGDRVTDTQYF	TGTGCCAGCAGTTACGGGGACAGGGTGACAGATACGCAGTATTTT
NA	NA	TRBJ2-3	TRBV6-2/TRBV6-3	CASSYSLLGPLGGQYF	TGTGCCAGCAGTTACTCCCTTTTGGGGCCCCTTGGCGGGCAGTATTTT
few	TRBD1	TRBJ1-1	TRBV5-5	CASSPDRGLPKAFF	TGTGCCAGCAGCCCGGACAGGGGGCTCCCGAAAGCTTTCTTT
few	NA	TRBJ2-1	TRBV6-2/TRBV6-3	CASSRTSYEQFF	TGTGCCAGCAGTAGGACTTCTTATGAGCAGTTCTTC
few	TRBD1	TRBJ1-1	TRBV29-1	CSVRRQGMYTEAFF	TGCAGCGTTCGGAGACAGGGTATGTACACTGAAGCTTTCTTT
few	TRBD2	TRBJ2-1	TRBV7-2	CASSFGGGGASDEQFF	TGTGCCAGCAGCTTCGGCGGCGGGGGGGCCTCGGATGAGCAGTTCTTC
NA	NA	TRBJ2-1	TRBV6-4	CASSDWAGGDEQFF	TGTGCCAGCAGTGACTGGGCAGGGGGGGATGAGCAGTTCTTC
NA	NA	TRBJ1-5	TRBV7-9	CASSSCGGGCSNQPQHF	TGTGCCAGCAGCTCGTGCGGGGGGGGCTGCAGCAATCAGCCCCAGCATTTT
NA	NA	TRBJ1-6	TRBV28	CASSSPPVQSPLHF	TGTGCCAGCAGTTCCCCCCCTGTCCAGTCACCCCTCCACTTT
many	NA	TRBJ2-5	TRBV2	CATSLGQETQYF	TGTGCCACCTCCCTTGGACAAGAGACCCAGTACTTC
many	NA	TRBJ2-7	TRBV12-3/TRBV12-4	CASSLLSGHGQYF	TGTGCCAGCAGTTTGTTATCCGGGCATGGGCAGTACTTC
few	NA	TRBJ2-3	TRBV4-3	CASSQDLGLATQYF	TGCGCCAGCAGCCAAGATCTGGGCCTAGCGACGCAGTATTTT
NA	NA	TRBJ2-3	TRBV6-4	CASSDRGGGLTDTQYF	TGTGCCAGCAGTGATCGTGGGGGAGGCCTCACAGATACGCAGTATTTT
few	NA	TRBJ1-5	TRBV6-5	CASGSTGSNQPQHF	TGTGCCAGCGGCTCAACAGGGAGCAATCAGCCCCAGCATTTT
NA	NA	TRBJ1-2	TRBV12-3/TRBV12-4	CASSQGRAYGYTF	TGTGCCAGCAGCCAGGGGAGGGCCTATGGCTACACCTTC
NA	TRBD1	TRBJ2-2	TRBV11-2	CASSFQGAGELFF	TGTGCCAGCAGCTTCCAGGGGGCCGGGGAGCTGTTTTTT
few	NA	TRBJ2-1	TRBV27	CASRNAASYNEQFF	TGTGCCAGCAGGAACGCCGCATCCTACAATGAGCAGTTCTTC
NA	NA	TRBJ1-5	TRBV29-1	CSVVLAASNQPQHF	TGCAGCGTTGTTCTGGCAGCAAGCAATCAGCCCCAGCATTTT
NA	NA	TRBJ1-1	TRBV5-1	CASSLPWGSEAFF	TGCGCCAGCAGCTTGCCGTGGGGGTCGGAAGCTTTCTTT
NA	NA	TRBJ2-7	TRBV20-1	CSAGKGGIEQYF	TGCAGTGCCGGGAAGGGGGGGATCGAGCAGTACTTC
many	TRBD2	TRBJ2-3	TRBV12-3/TRBV12-4	CASSWRGLGDTQYF	TGTGCCAGCAGTTGGAGAGGACTAGGGGATACGCAGTATTTT
NA	TRBD2	TRBJ2-5	TRBV12-3/TRBV12-4	CASSGGGRETQYF	TGTGCCAGCAGCGGCGGGGGGCGAGAGACCCAGTACTTC
NA	NA	TRBJ1-2	TRBV10-2	CASGVGTNYGYTF	TGCGCCAGCGGAGTGGGGACTAACTATGGCTACACCTTC
NA	TRBD1	TRBJ2-3	TRBV20-1	CSARQGMDTQYF	TGCAGTGCCCGACAGGGTATGGATACGCAGTATTTT
NA	NA	TRBJ2-2	TRBV29-1	CSVEDQRDRPTGGLFF	TGCAGCGTTGAAGATCAACGGGACAGGCCAACGGGGGGGCTGTTTTTT
NA	TRBD2	TRBJ2-3	TRBV5-5	CASSLVPPTGGRADTQYF	TGTGCCAGCAGCTTGGTCCCCCCTACGGGGGGGCGAGCAGATACGCAGTATTTT
few	NA	TRBJ1-5	TRBV7-2	CASSLPTRGPQHF	TGTGCCAGCAGCTTACCAACCCGAGGGCCCCAGCATTTT
NA	TRBD1	TRBJ2-5	TRBV15	CATSREDRGRETQYF	TGTGCCACCAGCAGAGAGGACAGGGGGCGAGAGACCCAGTACTTC
NA	TRBD1	TRBJ1-1	TRBV6-1	CASSALVGGYTEAFF	TGTGCCAGCAGCGCCCTCGTAGGGGGCTACACTGAAGCTTTCTTT
NA	TRBD2	TRBJ2-3	TRBV5-1	CASSDLAGGPDTQYF	TGCGCCAGCAGCGATCTAGCGGGGGGCCCAGATACGCAGTATTTT
few	NA	TRBJ1-3	TRBV6-6	CASSYERGASGNTIYF	TGTGCCAGCAGTTACGAGCGGGGGGCTTCGGGAAACACCATATATTTT
NA	NA	TRBJ2-5	TRBV5-6	CASSLSLNGQETQYF	TGTGCCAGCAGCTTGAGCCTGAACGGCCAAGAGACCCAGTACTTC
few	NA	TRBJ2-1	TRBV12-3/TRBV12-4	CASRVQPENAEQFF	TGTGCCAGCAGGGTACAGCCCGAAAACGCTGAGCAGTTCTTC
many	NA	TRBJ1-4	TRBV5-1	CASSPTRPSNEKLFF	TGCGCCAGCAGCCCTACAAGGCCGTCAAATGAAAAACTGTTTTTT
few	TRBD2	TRBJ2-1	TRBV12-3/TRBV12-4	CASSRNPGLASDEQFF	TGTGCCAGCAGCCGCAACCCGGGACTAGCCTCCGATGAGCAGTTCTTC
few	NA	TRBJ2-1	TRBV7-6	CASSLVAEDNEQFF	TGTGCCAGCAGCTTAGTCGCAGAGGACAATGAGCAGTTCTTC
NA	TRBD2	TRBJ2-1	TRBV5-1	CASSSELAGLYNEQFF	TGCGCCAGCAGCTCGGAACTAGCGGGGCTCTACAATGAGCAGTTCTTC
many	NA	TRBJ2-7	TRBV7-9	CASSLARLVRGDEQYF	TGTGCCAGCAGCTTAGCCCGATTAGTCAGGGGGGACGAGCAGTACTTC